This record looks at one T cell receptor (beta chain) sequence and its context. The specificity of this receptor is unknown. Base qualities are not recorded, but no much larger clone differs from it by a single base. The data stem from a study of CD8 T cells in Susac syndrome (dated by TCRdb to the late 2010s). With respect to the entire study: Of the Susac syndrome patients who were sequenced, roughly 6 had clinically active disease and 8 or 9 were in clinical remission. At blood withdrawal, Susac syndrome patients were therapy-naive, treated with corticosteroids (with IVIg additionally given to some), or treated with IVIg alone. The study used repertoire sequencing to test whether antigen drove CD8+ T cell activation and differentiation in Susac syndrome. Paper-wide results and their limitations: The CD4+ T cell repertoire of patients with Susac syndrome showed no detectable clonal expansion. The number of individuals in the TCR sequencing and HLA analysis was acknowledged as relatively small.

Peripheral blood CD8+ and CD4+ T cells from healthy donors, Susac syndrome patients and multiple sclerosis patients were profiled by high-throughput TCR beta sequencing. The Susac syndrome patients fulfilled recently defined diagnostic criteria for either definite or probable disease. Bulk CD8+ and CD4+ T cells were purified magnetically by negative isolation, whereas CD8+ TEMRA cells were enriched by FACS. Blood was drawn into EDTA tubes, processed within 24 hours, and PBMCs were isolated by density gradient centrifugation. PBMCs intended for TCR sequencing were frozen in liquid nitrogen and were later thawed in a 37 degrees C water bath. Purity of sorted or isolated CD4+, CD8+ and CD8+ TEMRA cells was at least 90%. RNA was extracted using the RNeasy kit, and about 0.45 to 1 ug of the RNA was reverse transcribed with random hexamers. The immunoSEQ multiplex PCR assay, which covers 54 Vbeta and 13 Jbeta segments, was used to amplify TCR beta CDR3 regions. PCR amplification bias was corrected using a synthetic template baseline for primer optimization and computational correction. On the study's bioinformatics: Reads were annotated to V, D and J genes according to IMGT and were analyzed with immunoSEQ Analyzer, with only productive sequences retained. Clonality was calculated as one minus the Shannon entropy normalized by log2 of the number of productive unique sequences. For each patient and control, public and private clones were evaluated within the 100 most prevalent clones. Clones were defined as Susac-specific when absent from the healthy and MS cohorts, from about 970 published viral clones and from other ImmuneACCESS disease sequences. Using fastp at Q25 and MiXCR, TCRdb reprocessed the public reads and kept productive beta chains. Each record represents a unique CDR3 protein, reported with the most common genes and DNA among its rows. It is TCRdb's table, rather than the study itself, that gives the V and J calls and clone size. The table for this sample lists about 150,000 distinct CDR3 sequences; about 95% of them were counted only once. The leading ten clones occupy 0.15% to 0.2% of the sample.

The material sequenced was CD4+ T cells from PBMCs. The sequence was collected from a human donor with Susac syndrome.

The DNA is TGTGCCAGCAGTTCGGGGGGGGTGCGCAACTATGGCTACACCTTC. This translates into CASSSGGVRNYGYTF. Recombination connected TRBV27 to TRBJ1-2, with TRBD1 as a weak D call on 5 bases. CDR3 length: 15 amino acids, cysteine to phenylalanine. Only CDR3 DNA remains: 45 bases, in frame from the first base. CDR1 is given as MNHEY and CDR2 as SMNVEV, both from the germline V gene (reference sequence). V sheds 4 bases and J sheds 2 bases, leaving 14 bases between their ends.